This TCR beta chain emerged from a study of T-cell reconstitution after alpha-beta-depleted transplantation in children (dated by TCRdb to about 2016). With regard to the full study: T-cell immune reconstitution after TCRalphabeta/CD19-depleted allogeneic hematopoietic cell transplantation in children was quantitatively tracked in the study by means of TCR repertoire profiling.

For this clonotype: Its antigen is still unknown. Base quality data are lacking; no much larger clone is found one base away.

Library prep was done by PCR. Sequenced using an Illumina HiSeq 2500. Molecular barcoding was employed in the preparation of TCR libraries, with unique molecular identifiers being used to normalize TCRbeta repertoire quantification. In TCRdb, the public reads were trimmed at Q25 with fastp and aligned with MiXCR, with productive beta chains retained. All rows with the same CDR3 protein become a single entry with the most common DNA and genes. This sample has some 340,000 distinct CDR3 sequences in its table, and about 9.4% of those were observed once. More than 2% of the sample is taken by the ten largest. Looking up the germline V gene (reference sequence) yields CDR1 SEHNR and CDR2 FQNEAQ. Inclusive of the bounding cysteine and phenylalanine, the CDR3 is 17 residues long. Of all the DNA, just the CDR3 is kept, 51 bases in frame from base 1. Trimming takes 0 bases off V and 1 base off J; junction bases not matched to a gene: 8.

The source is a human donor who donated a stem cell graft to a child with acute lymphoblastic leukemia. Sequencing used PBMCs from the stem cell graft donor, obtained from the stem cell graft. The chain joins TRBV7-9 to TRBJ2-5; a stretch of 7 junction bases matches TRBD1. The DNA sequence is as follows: TGTGCCAGCAGCTTAGCCCAGACAGGGTGGGTCCAAGAGACCCAGTACTTC. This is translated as CASSLAQTGWVQETQYF. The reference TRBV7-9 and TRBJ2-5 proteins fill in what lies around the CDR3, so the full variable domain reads DTGVSQNPRHKITKRGQNVTFRCDPISEHNRLYWYRQTLGQGPEFLTYFQNEAQLEKSRLLSDRFSAERPKGSFSTLEIQRTEQGDSAMYLCASSLAQTGWVQETQYFGPGTRLLVL.